The 3 T cell receptor beta chains given below trace back to one sample, sequenced in a study of T cells in Graves' hyperthyroidism and ophthalmopathy. RNA transcripts provided the source from which TCR beta CDR3 regions were amplified. The primer set for the first-round RT-PCR of the TCR CDR3 was HTBI. TCRdb ran MiXCR on the multiplex PCR reads and lists one entry per CDR3 protein. The data hold some 490,000 distinct CDR3 sequences, with roughly 23% observed a single time. What was sequenced was blood. These receptors originate from a woman in her 70s with Graves' ophthalmopathy.

The chain is built from TRBV6-1 and TRBJ1-2; 8 bases align to TRBD1. The CDR3 length is 11 residues. J was trimmed by 6 bases and V by 10 bases; bases with no gene match: 4. From germline, CDR1 is MNHNS and CDR2 SASEGT. The CDR3 here is CAIRQGNGYTF. In DNA form, the CDR3 reads TGTGCCATAAGACAGGGGAATGGCTACACCTTC.

This clonotype was picked up many times. The V and J genes are TRBV7-9 and TRBJ1-2, with 9 bases that match TRBD1. J gave up 4 bases and V 4 bases, and 4 bases lay outside the gene matches. Germline V gene data show CDR1 as SEHNR and CDR2 as FQNEAQ (reference sequence). The CDR3 contains 14 residues. The CDR3 loop is CASSSGTGTYGYTF. The CDR3 DNA follows: TGTGCCAGCAGCTCCGGGACAGGGACCTATGGCTACACCTTC.

This rearrangement joins TRBV27 to TRBJ2-7, with D unclear. Trimming pared 6 bases from V and 4 bases from J, leaving 16 bases between. This CDR3 has 14 amino acids. The V gene's germline CDR1 is MNHEY and CDR2 SMNVEV (reference sequence). The CDR3 DNA follows: TGTGCCAGCAGGACCGGGCCCTCAATGTACGAGCAGTACTTC. Translation: CASRTGPSMYEQYF.